This TCR beta chain was retrieved from a study of blood T cells in healthy people across ages. Study context: Every two T cells gave about one barcoded beta molecule via template switching. Notes on the study in general: No conclusive comparison of naive versus antigen-experienced cells was possible with unsorted PBMCs. Diversity figures based on one million T cells were deemed too low.

A J-beta primer mix and a sample-barcoded 5' primer were used in a second PCR of roughly 6 to 11 cycles. A template-switch adaptor that had 12 random nucleotides put a tag on each cDNA molecule. Using its own MiXCR run on the 5' RACE reads, TCRdb lists one record per CDR3 protein. The sample holds 980,000 or so distinct CDR3 sequences, about 48% seen once. The CDR3 runs 12 residues. Germline CDR1 reads MNHNS; CDR2 reads SASEGT. V lost 9 bases and J 7 bases, leaving 16 bases between the germline ends. Regarding this clonotype: The target antigen is unknown.

The receptor's source is a man aged 25-45 years in good health. The chain is built from TRBV6-1 and TRBJ2-7, with D perhaps TRBD1 (6 bases). The sample was blood. The CDR3 sequence is CASTTGYWEQYF. The CDR3 DNA reads as TGTGCCAGTACTACAGGGTATTGGGAGCAGTACTTC.